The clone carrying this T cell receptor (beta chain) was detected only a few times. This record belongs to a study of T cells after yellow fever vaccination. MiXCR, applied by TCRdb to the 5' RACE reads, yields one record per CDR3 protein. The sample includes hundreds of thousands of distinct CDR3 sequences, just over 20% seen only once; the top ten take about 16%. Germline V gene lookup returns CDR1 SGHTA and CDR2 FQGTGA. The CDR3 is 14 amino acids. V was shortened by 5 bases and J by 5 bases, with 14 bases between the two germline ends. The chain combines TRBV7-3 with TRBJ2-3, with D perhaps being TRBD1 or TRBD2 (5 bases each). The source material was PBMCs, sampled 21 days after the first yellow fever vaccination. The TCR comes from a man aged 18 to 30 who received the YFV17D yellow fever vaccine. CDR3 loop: CASSAGTMRDTQYF. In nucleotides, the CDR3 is TGTGCCAGCAGCGCAGGGACCATGAGAGATACGCAGTATTTT.